These T cell receptor beta chains were read from a single sample in a study of cytomegalovirus exposure and HLA in healthy donors. Assay: immunoSEQ multiplex PCR; the TCRdb copy retains only in-frame clones and omits some. The sample yields approximately 220,000 clones, approximately 87% seen once. Sequenced input: PBMCs. These TCRs come from a man between 18 and 29 years old in good health and CMV-seronegative. Each CDR3 is given with its conserved first and last residue. A D gene is named only where the DNA matches it firmly.

j_gene: TRBJ2-3
d_gene: -
v_gene: TRBV27
CDR3aa: CASSLLAADTQYF

j_gene: TRBJ1-1
d_gene: -
v_gene: TRBV13
CDR3aa: CASSFQWNTEAFF

j_gene: TRBJ1-1
d_gene: -
v_gene: TRBV14
CDR3aa: CASSSDRNTEAFF

j_gene: TRBJ2-5
d_gene: -
v_gene: TRBV18
CDR3aa: CASSPPGGEETQYF

j_gene: TRBJ1-5
d_gene: TRBD1
v_gene: TRBV19
CDR3aa: CASSKQGYSNQPQHF

j_gene: TRBJ1-4
d_gene: -
v_gene: TRBV18
CDR3aa: CASSGDRAEKLFF

j_gene: TRBJ1-1
d_gene: TRBD1
v_gene: TRBV6-5
CDR3aa: CASSRGQGANTEAFF

j_gene: TRBJ2-1
d_gene: TRBD2
v_gene: TRBV9
CDR3aa: CASSPGLAGGRVEQFF

j_gene: TRBJ2-5
d_gene: -
v_gene: TRBV30
CDR3aa: CACRRRVDYQETQYF

j_gene: TRBJ2-5
d_gene: -
v_gene: TRBV19
CDR3aa: CASRIPRSQTQYF

j_gene: TRBJ1-1
d_gene: TRBD1
v_gene: TRBV12-5
CDR3aa: CASGLGPGTGFEAFF

j_gene: TRBJ2-7
d_gene: -
v_gene: TRBV11-3
CDR3aa: CASSPHGAYEQYF

j_gene: TRBJ2-2
d_gene: -
v_gene: TRBV5-1
CDR3aa: CASLPDFDTGELFF

j_gene: TRBJ1-4
d_gene: TRBD1
v_gene: TRBV5-1
CDR3aa: CASSFGQGAGEKLFF

j_gene: TRBJ2-1
d_gene: -
v_gene: TRBV7-2
CDR3aa: CASSSFGTWQFF

j_gene: TRBJ1-2
d_gene: TRBD1
v_gene: TRBV5-6
CDR3aa: CASVLQGAAGYTF

j_gene: TRBJ1-2
d_gene: -
v_gene: TRBV27
CDR3aa: CASSLRDLGRDGYTF

j_gene: TRBJ1-2
d_gene: TRBD1
v_gene: TRBV6-5
CDR3aa: CASSPGQFYGYTF

j_gene: TRBJ2-5
d_gene: -
v_gene: TRBV7-6
CDR3aa: CASSSIQEQETQYF

j_gene: TRBJ2-5
d_gene: TRBD2
v_gene: TRBV4-2
CDR3aa: CASSQDLAGRAFTNF